The 26 T cell receptor beta chains below were found in one sample sequenced in a study of post-analysis software for immune sequencing data. Prepared TCR beta cDNA libraries contained unique molecular identifiers. TCRdb called the PCR reads again in MiXCR, with one record for every CDR3 protein. Here the sample spans under 900,000 distinct CDR3 sequences, roughly 58% being singletons. These receptors have no known antigen. General observations from the study: Patients had higher frequencies than controls of about five TRBV segments, including TRBV5-6, TRBV5-1 and TRBV20-1.

The specimen was blood. The receptor source for this set is a girl aged 10 to 17 with multiple sclerosis.

Only a few counts were recorded for this clonotype. The genes are TRBV20-1 and TRBJ2-7; D may be TRBD1 or TRBD2 (5 bases each). This CDR3 contains 14 residues. V gave up 6 bases and J gave up 5 bases, with 20 bases separating them. Germline CDR1 DFQATT, CDR2 SNEGSKA (reference sequence). The CDR3 loop reads CSAATRGQWHEQYF. The CDR3 DNA sequence: TGCAGTGCCGCAACCCGGGGCCAGTGGCACGAGCAGTACTTC.

This chain connects TRBV9 to TRBJ2-7; maybe TRBD2 (6 bases). Per germline, CDR1 SGDLS and CDR2 YYNGEE. This CDR3 spans 15 amino acids. Trimming cost V 0 bases and J 1 base, with 11 bases left between them. CDR3: CASSVEPGESYEQYF. The CDR3 DNA is TGTGCCAGCAGCGTAGAACCGGGAGAGTCCTACGAGCAGTACTTC.

This sequence joins TRBV27 and TRBJ2-5, with D perhaps matching TRBD1 (6 bases). The J call is uncertain, as TRBJ2-7 better fits the DNA end. The CDR3 contains 17 residues. The V gene's germline CDR1 is MNHEY and CDR2 SMNVEV (reference sequence). The CDR3 protein is CASSLARGGQRTYEQYF. The CDR3 DNA reads TGTGCCAGCAGTTTAGCTCGAGGTGGACAGAGAACTTACGAGCAGTACTTC.

The chain links TRBV5-1 to TRBJ2-1; 11 bases map to TRBD2. Losses at the gene ends were 4 bases for V and 8 bases for J; bases not matched to a gene: 8. The CDR3 is 15 amino acids. The germline gives CDR1 SGHRS, CDR2 YFSETQ. The CDR3 DNA reads TGCGCCAGCAGCCTTAGCGGGGGGGGCTCGGATGAGCAGTTCTTC. It codes for CASSLSGGGSDEQFF.

Worth noting for this clonotype: It is likely a read error, because the conserved phenylalanine at the end of the CDR3 is missing. V gene TRBV7-4 combines with J gene TRBJ2-4, with 10 nucleotides matching TRBD1. The J call is doubtful: the DNA matches TRBJ2-7 better. The CDR3 spans 16 residues. Germline values: CDR1 SGHVT, CDR2 SQSDAQ. CDR3 DNA: TGTGCCAGCAGACCAATCCCGGGACAGGGGACCTACGAGCAGTACTGC. Its translation is CASRPIPGQGTYEQYC.

Only a few counts were recorded for this clonotype. The chain carries TRBV29-1 and TRBJ2-1; 12 bases fit TRBD1. CDR1 and CDR2 (germline): SQVTM, ANQGSEA. The CDR3 consists of 14 residues. J lost 8 bases, V lost 7 bases, and 9 bases had no gene match. CDR3 nucleotide sequence: TGCAGCGCCCTCCGGGACAGGGGGCCGTATGAGCAGTTCTTC. Translation gives CSALRDRGPYEQFF.

The genes are TRBV24-1 and TRBJ2-3, with 8 bases aligning to TRBD2. The CDR3 extends over 16 amino acids. V lost 3 bases and J lost 6; bases outside the gene matches: 10. Germline-derived CDR1 and CDR2 are KGHDR and SFDVKD. CDR3 sequence (DNA): TGTGCCACCAGTGATGTCGGTAGCGGGAATCTGGATACGCAGTATTTT. It yields the protein CATSDVGSGNLDTQYF.

The chain recombines TRBV12-5 with TRBJ2-1; 7 nucleotides agree with TRBD1. The germline V gene encodes CDR1 LGHNT and CDR2 FRNRAP. The CDR3 sequence is 15 residues long. The trim removed 5 bases at V and 4 bases at J, leaving 8 bases unmatched. The CDR3 protein is CASGPGQRGYNEQFF. CDR3 bases: TGTGCTAGTGGTCCGGGACAGAGGGGGTACAATGAGCAGTTCTTC. The full variable domain, in which reference TRBV12-5 and TRBJ2-1 provide the parts outside the CDR3, is DARVTQTPRHKVTEMGQEVTMRCQPILGHNTVFWYRQTMMQGLELLAYFRNRAPLDDSGMPKDRFSAEMPDATLATLKIQPSEPRDSAVYFCASGPGQRGYNEQFFGPGTRLTVL.

This clonotype was seen only a few times. This chain connects TRBV20-1 to TRBJ2-3; 11 bases are shared with TRBD2. The CDR3 is 15 amino acids. The germline V gene encodes CDR1 DFQATT and CDR2 SNEGSKA (reference sequence). Trimming cost V 0 bases and J 6 bases; bases outside gene matches: 5. CDR3 residues: CSARDASGRSDTQYF. The CDR3 region has the DNA TGCAGTGCTAGAGATGCTAGCGGGAGGAGCGATACGCAGTATTTT.

The V and J genes are TRBV15 and TRBJ2-1; no firm D call. Trimming removed 0 bases at V and 0 bases at J, with 12 bases between. The length of the CDR3 is 17 residues. CDR1 and CDR2 from the germline V gene are LNHNV and YYDKDF (reference sequence). For the CDR3, the DNA is TGTGCCACCAGCAGAGATGATGGGATTATCTCCTACAATGAGCAGTTCTTC. Protein product: CATSRDDGIISYNEQFF.

This clonotype has only a few counts. The chain recombines TRBV18 with TRBJ2-4, with TRBD1 identical over 9 bases. Per germline, CDR1 KGHSH and CDR2 LQKENI. CDR3 length: 18 residues. The V segment lost 3 bases and the J segment 0 bases; nucleotides outside the gene matches: 9. CDR3 amino acids: CASSPGQGNLLAKNIQYF. As DNA, the CDR3 is TGTGCCAGCTCACCGGGACAGGGTAACCTACTAGCCAAAAACATTCAGTACTTC.

This clonotype is a singleton in its sample. This chain joins TRBV28 and TRBJ2-5, with TRBD2 identical over 7 bases. This CDR3 has 16 amino acids. Germline V gene lookup returns CDR1 MDHEN and CDR2 SYDVKM. Trimming took 4 bases from V and 5 from J; bases not matched to a gene: 13. The CDR3 DNA sequence: TGTGCCAGCAGTTCCGGAGGGTTAGCGGGCCGTGAGACCCAGTACTTC. This sequence encodes CASSSGGLAGRETQYF.

The chain employs TRBV14 and TRBJ2-1; a weak D match, TRBD2 (5 bases). V shed 1 base and J shed 5 bases, with 18 bases lying between them. From germline, CDR1 is SGHDN and CDR2 FVKESK. The CDR3 is 17 residues long. Here the CDR3 reads CASSQGYKRSRNNEQFF. In DNA form, the CDR3 reads TGTGCCAGCAGCCAAGGTTATAAGCGGAGCCGGAACAATGAGCAGTTCTTC.

This clonotype was seen only once. The rearrangement joins TRBV7-2 to TRBJ2-7; D gene ambiguous. CDR1 and CDR2 from the germline V gene are SGHTA and FQGNSA. This CDR3 is 15 amino acids long. V lost 1 base and J lost 0, with 10 bases in between. CDR3 protein: CASSLEGWASYEQYF. For the CDR3, the DNA is TGTGCCAGCAGCTTAGAGGGCTGGGCCTCCTACGAGCAGTACTTC.

This sequence joins TRBV29-1 and TRBJ2-5; 7 bases agree with TRBD1. Germline V gene sequence: CDR1 SQVTM, CDR2 ANQGSEA. V shed 6 bases, J shed 4 bases, and the junction held 8 bases outside the gene matches. This CDR3 has 13 amino acids. In DNA form, the CDR3 reads TGCAGCGTGGACGACAGGGTCGGAGAGACCCAGTACTTC. Translating it yields CSVDDRVGETQYF.

The CDR3 coding sequence is TGTGCCAGCAGGTCCAGCGGGACAGGGTGGAGTTTCTTT. Translated: CASRSSGTGWSFF. V usage is TRBV12-3 or TRBV12-4 and J usage is TRBJ1-1; 9 positions agree with TRBD1. The J segment lost 13 bases and the V segment lost 6 bases, leaving 12 bases of the junction unmatched. The CDR3 is 13 residues long.

The rearrangement joins TRBV29-1 to TRBJ2-7; TRBD1 agrees at 8 bases. V dropped 7 bases and J dropped 0; count of bases not matched to a gene: 5. The germline CDR1 and CDR2 sequences are SQVTM and ANQGSEA. The CDR3 is 13 amino acids. CDR3 sequence reads: CSGRDRSSYEQYF. The DNA of the CDR3 is TGCAGCGGTCGGGACAGGAGCTCCTACGAGCAGTACTTC.

V usage is TRBV5-6 and J usage is TRBJ2-7; D may be TRBD2 (6 bases). The end of the DNA fits TRBJ2-5 better, so the J call may be wrong. CDR1 and CDR2 from the germline V gene are SGHDT and YYEEEE. CDR3 length equals 14 residues. The CDR3 sequence: CASSLFRLGETQYF. The DNA for the CDR3 is TGTGCCAGCAGCTTGTTTAGACTAGGTGAGACCCAGTACTTC.

This clonotype came up once. V is TRBV5-1 and J is TRBJ1-4; 7 bases are shared with TRBD1. The ends lost 1 base at V and 7 bases at J; junction bases unmatched: 10. The CDR3 is 16 amino acids. CDR1 and CDR2 (germline): SGHRS, YFSETQ. The CDR3, as DNA: TGCGCCAGCAGCTTGAGGCAGGGGGAGTCTGGTGAAAAACTGTTTTTT. This gives the protein CASSLRQGESGEKLFF.

This clonotype was recorded a few times. For the CDR3, the DNA is TGTGCCAGCAGCCAAGATGTCTTGGCTAGCGGTACAGATACGCAGTATTTT. Its translation is CASSQDVLASGTDTQYF. The V and J genes are TRBV4-2 and TRBJ2-3, with 7 bases identical to TRBD2. With V trimmed by 0 bases and J by 3 bases, 9 bases remained unmatched. The germline V gene has CDR1 LGHNA and CDR2 YNFKEQ. The CDR3 contains 17 residues.

This clonotype was picked up a small number of times. V usage is TRBV7-4 and J usage is TRBJ2-1, with D tentatively TRBD1 (5 bases). The CDR3 is 14 residues long. The germline V gene encodes CDR1 SGHVT and CDR2 SQSDAQ. V lost 5 bases, J lost 6 bases, and 14 bases lay in between. CDR3 bases: TGTGCCAGCAGCCCCCGACCTGGGGCCAATGAGCAGTTCTTC. Amino acids: CASSPRPGANEQFF.

This chain links TRBV7-8 with TRBJ2-7; D uncertain. CDR3 length: 14 residues. V dropped 4 bases and J dropped 2 bases, with 12 bases sitting between them. Germline V CDR1 and CDR2: SGHVS, FQNEAQ. CDR3 protein: CASSSRTETYEQYF. In nucleotides, the CDR3 is TGTGCCAGCAGCTCGAGGACGGAGACCTACGAGCAGTACTTC.

The chain has TRBV28 and TRBJ2-3, with 13 nucleotides matching TRBD2. The germline gives CDR1 MDHEN, CDR2 SYDVKM. CDR3 size: 16 residues. The ends lost 2 bases at V and 4 bases at J; junction bases unmatched: 3. The CDR3 region has the DNA TGTGCCAGCAGTTTAGGACTAGCGGGAGTCTCAGATACGCAGTATTTT. It yields the protein CASSLGLAGVSDTQYF.

This chain uses TRBV7-9 with TRBJ1-1; D is perhaps TRBD1 (5 bases). The V end lost 3 bases, the J end lost 4 bases, and 12 bases lay between the germline ends. The germline V gene encodes CDR1 SEHNR and CDR2 FQNEAQ (reference sequence). This CDR3 has 14 residues. CDR3: CASSLRGSGTEAFF. The CDR3 coding sequence is TGTGCCAGCAGCTTGCGGGGCTCGGGCACTGAAGCTTTCTTT.

The chain has TRBV6-5 and TRBJ2-3; D may be TRBD2 (7 bases). V shed 7 bases and J shed 2 bases, with 19 bases lying between them. CDR1 is MNHEY and CDR2 is SVGAGI in the germline V gene. This CDR3 spans 16 amino acids. CDR3 region: CASTPLGGLFTDTQYF. In DNA form, the CDR3 reads TGTGCCAGCACCCCCTTGGGGGGGCTCTTCACAGATACGCAGTATTTT.

This clonotype was found once. V usage is TRBV5-4 and J usage is TRBJ1-6, with a tentative D call TRBD1 (5 bases). The CDR3 sequence is 16 residues long. V gave up 0 bases and J gave up 7 bases, with 14 bases separating them. CDR1 and CDR2 (germline): SGHNT, YYREEE (reference sequence). This CDR3 reads CASSLAQGTANSPLHF. DNA of the CDR3: TGTGCCAGCAGCTTGGCCCAGGGTACGGCGAATTCACCCCTCCACTTT.